This paragraph reports one T cell receptor beta chain. Original processing methods: Amplification from reference gene primers served as the basis for estimated nucleated cell counts. The assay was immunoSEQ multiplex PCR, and TCRdb's table has in-frame clones only and misses some. That table supplies the V and J calls and clone size; D and trimming were determined from the DNA. Of around 370,000 clones in the sample, 91% were seen once. Germline assignment: CDR1 LNHNV and CDR2 YYDKDF (reference sequence). The ends lost 0 bases at V and 8 bases at J; junction bases unmatched: 9. The CDR3 extends over 16 amino acids. This sample was taken from a study of blood T cell repertoires in COVID-19.

The clonotype was recovered from a woman aged 18-35 years who had recovered from COVID-19. Sequencing was carried out using peripheral blood. The chain is built from TRBV15 and TRBJ1-2; 10 bases align to TRBD1. CDR3: CATSRDPGQGMYGYTF. The CDR3, as DNA: TGTGCCACCAGCAGAGATCCGGGACAGGGGATGTACGGCTACACCTTC. Using reference TRBV15 and TRBJ1-2 for the parts outside the CDR3, the full variable domain is DAMVIQNPRYQVTQFGKPVTLSCSQTLNHNVMYWYQQKSSQAPKLLFHYYDKDFNNEADTPDNFQSRRPNTSFCFLDIRSPGLGDTAMYLCATSRDPGQGMYGYTFGSGTRLTVV.